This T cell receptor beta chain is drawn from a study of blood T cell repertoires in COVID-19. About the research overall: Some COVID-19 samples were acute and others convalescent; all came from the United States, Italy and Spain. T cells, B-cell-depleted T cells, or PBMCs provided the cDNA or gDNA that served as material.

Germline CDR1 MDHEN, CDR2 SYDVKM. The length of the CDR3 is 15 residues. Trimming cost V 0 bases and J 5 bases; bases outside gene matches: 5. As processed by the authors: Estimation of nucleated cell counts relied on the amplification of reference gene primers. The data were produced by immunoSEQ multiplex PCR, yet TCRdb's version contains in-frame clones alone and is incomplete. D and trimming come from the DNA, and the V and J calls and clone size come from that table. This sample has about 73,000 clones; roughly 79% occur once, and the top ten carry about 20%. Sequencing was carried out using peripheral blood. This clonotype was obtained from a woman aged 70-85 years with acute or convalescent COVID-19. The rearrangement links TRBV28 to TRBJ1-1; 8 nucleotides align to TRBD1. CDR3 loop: CASSLWRTGKTEAFF. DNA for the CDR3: TGTGCCAGCAGTTTATGGAGGACAGGGAAGACTGAAGCTTTCTTT.